This T cell receptor (beta chain) was sequenced in a study of radiation and T cells in renal cell carcinoma. Overall study: Nephrectomy followed 15 Gy stereotactic body radiation by 4 weeks.

Trimming cost V 4 bases and J 5 bases, with 20 bases left between them. CDR1 is SGHRS, CDR2 YFSETQ, per germline. This CDR3 contains 16 residues. Assay: immunoSEQ multiplex PCR; the TCRdb copy retains only in-frame clones and omits some. The sample includes about 150,000 clones, around 90% of them seen just once. With respect to this clone: Its cognate antigen is unknown.

Specified time point: baseline pretreatment blood. Treatment: 15 Gy SBRT to primary tumor, nephrectomy 4 weeks later. Study-level results: In blood, top tumor clones expanded by 2 weeks, shrinking by 4. Pretreatment tumor biopsies were lacking, so baseline clonotypes are unknown.

The sequencing used blood, collected from a patient whose treatment included radiotherapy and nephrectomy. The TCR originated in a woman in her seventies with renal cell carcinoma. The rearrangement links TRBV5-1 to TRBJ2-3; maybe TRBD2 (6 bases). For the CDR3, the DNA is TGCGCCAGCAGCCCTGGGGACTTGCTGACTCGAGATACGCAGTATTTT. Amino acids: CASSPGDLLTRDTQYF. Full variable domain (missing parts from reference TRBV5-1 and TRBJ2-3): KAGVTQTPRYLIKTRGQQVTLSCSPISGHRSVSWYQQTPGQGLQFLFEYFSETQRNKGNFPGRFSGRQFSNSRSEMNVSTLELGDSALYLCASSPGDLLTRDTQYFGPGTRLTVL.